Following are 24 T cell receptor beta chains from one sample sequenced in a study of T cells expressing NK-cell markers. TCRdb derives one entry per CDR3 protein from the 5' RACE reads, leaving out DNA. Its clone listing holds over 200,000 distinct CDR3 sequences. The source material was blood T cells: a sorted CD56 or NKG2C T cell subset, CD4+ or CD8+ T cells, or bulk PBMC T cells (not recorded which). Every receptor here comes from a man between 18 and 35 years old in good health.

The rearrangement links TRBV5-1 to TRBJ2-2. The CDR3 consists of 15 residues. Per germline, CDR1 SGHRS and CDR2 YFSETQ. This CDR3 reads CASSLDRVTAGELFF.

The chain recombines TRBV10-3 with TRBJ1-2. Germline lookup yields CDR1 ENHRY and CDR2 SYGVKD. CDR3 size: 13 residues. The CDR3 sequence: CAISDGRDNGYTF.

The chain joins TRBV12-3 or TRBV12-4 to TRBJ2-7; the TCRdb D gene call, TRBD1, has no DNA to confirm it. CDR3 length equals 14 residues. CDR3 sequence: CASSETGGPYEQYF.

The V and J genes are TRBV7-2 and TRBJ2-1; checking the TCRdb D call of TRBD1 is not possible without DNA. The CDR3 is 14 residues long. Germline V gene lookup returns CDR1 SGHTA and CDR2 FQGNSA. CDR3 sequence reads: CASSDRGLYNEQFF.

This chain's CDR3 is CSANAGVRDTQYF. The rearrangement uses TRBV20-1 and TRBJ2-3; TCRdb reports TRBD2, a call that lacks DNA to check it against. The CDR3 spans 13 residues. The germline V gene encodes CDR1 DFQATT and CDR2 SNEGSKA (reference sequence).

The rearrangement uses TRBV5-1 and TRBJ2-1; TCRdb reports TRBD1, a call that lacks DNA to check it against. Germline CDR1 and CDR2: SGHRS and YFSETQ. The CDR3 is made up of 16 amino acids. The CDR3 sequence: CASSLVTGVSYNEQFF. Full variable domain (rest looked up from reference TRBV5-1 and TRBJ2-1): KAGVTQTPRYLIKTRGQQVTLSCSPISGHRSVSWYQQTPGQGLQFLFEYFSETQRNKGNFPGRFSGRQFSNSRSEMNVSTLELGDSALYLCASSLVTGVSYNEQFFGPGTRLTVL.

This chain's CDR3 is CSAPVGVREDYEQYF. This chain connects TRBV20-1 to TRBJ2-7; TCRdb reports TRBD2, a call that lacks DNA to check it against. Germline CDR1 reads DFQATT; CDR2 reads SNEGSKA (reference sequence). This CDR3 is 15 amino acids long.

The chain employs TRBV2 and TRBJ1-1. CDR1 is SNHLY, CDR2 FYNNEI, per germline. The CDR3 loop spans 13 amino acids. The chain's CDR3 is CASSHDRDTEAFF.

The chain joins TRBV29-1 to TRBJ1-1; TCRdb's D call of TRBD1 is untestable without DNA. Germline lookup yields CDR1 SQVTM and CDR2 ANQGSEA. CDR3 size: 13 residues. The CDR3 sequence is CSVGIGGNTEAFF.

The rearrangement joins TRBV11-2 to TRBJ2-3. The length of the CDR3 is 12 residues. Germline CDR1 reads SGHAT; CDR2 reads FQNNGV. The CDR3 here is CASSTRPDTQYF.

The chain links TRBV18 to TRBJ1-5. CDR1 is KGHSH, CDR2 LQKENI, per germline. The CDR3 loop spans 13 amino acids. The CDR3 spells CASSPSLGQPQHF.

Here the CDR3 reads CASSSRTGPQYF. J is TRBJ2-5 and V is TRBV6-5; TCRdb's assignment of TRBD1 cannot be checked, as there is no DNA. Germline values: CDR1 MNHEY, CDR2 SVGAGI. This CDR3 contains 12 residues.

The chain is built from TRBV6-5 and TRBJ2-1. CDR3 length equals 14 residues. CDR1 is MNHEY, CDR2 SVGAGI, per germline. The CDR3 is CASQLQEVDNEQFF.

The chain couples TRBV6-1 to TRBJ2-7; TCRdb's D gene call, TRBD1, goes unchecked for lack of DNA. The CDR3 length is 15 residues. In germline, CDR1 is MNHNS, CDR2 SASEGT. The CDR3 spells CASSPGTGYVDEQYF.

The rearrangement links TRBV5-1 to TRBJ2-3; as DNA is missing, the TRBD1 call by TCRdb cannot be tested. Looked up from germline, CDR1 is SGHRS and CDR2 is YFSETQ. CDR3 size: 18 residues. CDR3 residues: CASSLGGGRFSSTDTQYF.

The V and J genes are TRBV5-1 and TRBJ2-1; TCRdb reports TRBD2, a call that lacks DNA to check it against. CDR3 size: 14 residues. CDR1 is SGHRS, CDR2 YFSETQ, per germline. The CDR3 is CASSQDTAGNEQFF. Based on the CDR3 plus reference TRBV5-1 and TRBJ2-1, the full variable domain is KAGVTQTPRYLIKTRGQQVTLSCSPISGHRSVSWYQQTPGQGLQFLFEYFSETQRNKGNFPGRFSGRQFSNSRSEMNVSTLELGDSALYLCASSQDTAGNEQFFGPGTRLTVL.

This chain links TRBV18 with TRBJ2-7; the D gene TCRdb calls, TRBD1, cannot be checked with no DNA. The germline gives CDR1 KGHSH, CDR2 LQKENI. The CDR3 loop spans 15 amino acids. The CDR3 is CASSSGQGNTYEQYF. Using reference TRBV18 and TRBJ2-7 for the parts outside the CDR3, the full variable domain is NAGVMQNPRHLVRRRGQEARLRCSPMKGHSHVYWYRQLPEEGLKFMVYLQKENIIDESGMPKERFSAEFPKEGPSILRIQQVVRGDSAAYFCASSSGQGNTYEQYFGPGTRLTVT.

The V gene is TRBV7-2, the J gene TRBJ2-3. This CDR3 region has 15 residues. Germline V CDR1 and CDR2: SGHTA, FQGNSA. CDR3 sequence reads: CASSLDRSGTDTQYF.

The V and J genes are TRBV6-1 and TRBJ1-2; the TCRdb D gene call, TRBD1, has no DNA to confirm it. The CDR3 is 13 residues long. Germline V gene data show CDR1 as MNHNS and CDR2 as SASEGT. The chain's CDR3 is CASNDRSNYGYTF.

The chain couples TRBV20-1 to TRBJ1-1. Looked up from germline, CDR1 is DFQATT and CDR2 is SNEGSKA (reference sequence). CDR3 length equals 13 residues. CDR3 residues: CSSPGRGGTEAFF.

The chain uses TRBV4-1 and TRBJ1-1. Germline CDR1 reads MGHRA; CDR2 reads YSYEKL. The CDR3 totals 17 residues. CDR3 loop: CASSQPRSGVARAEAFF.

The V and J genes are TRBV20-1 and TRBJ1-2. CDR3 size: 14 residues. Germline V gives CDR1 DFQATT, CDR2 SNEGSKA (reference sequence). CDR3 region: CSAAVGGGSYGYTF.

CDR3 sequence reads: CASSFGGLDGQETQYF. The V call is TRBV9, the J call TRBJ2-5; TCRdb lists TRBD2, though no DNA is available to test this call. The germline V gene has CDR1 SGDLS and CDR2 YYNGEE. The CDR3 runs 16 residues.

This chain connects TRBV20-1 to TRBJ2-3; TCRdb selects TRBD2, and the lack of DNA leaves this call unchecked. This CDR3 comprises 14 residues. CDR1 is DFQATT and CDR2 is SNEGSKA in the germline V gene (reference sequence). CDR3 region: CSARDPSGVDTQYF.